Each of the 8 T cell receptor beta chains below was sequenced from the same sample in a study of human T cells and chemical hapten exposure. This sample's time point: patch test 2, 6 weeks after DPC sensitization. The treatment is: therapeutic diphenylcyclopropenone sensitization with weekly scalp DPC. TCRdb re-analysed the RACE reads in MiXCR, keeping a single row per CDR3 protein. The data show hundreds of thousands of distinct CDR3 sequences, roughly 6.3% seen once. The sample was whole blood, taken in connection with sensitization to the hapten diphenylcyclopropenone (DPC). These receptors all come from a woman aged 18-29 years with alopecia areata. Some clones in this sample may be carry-over from other donors' samples.

This clonotype came up many times. The chain recombines TRBV6-4 with TRBJ1-4, with TRBD1 matching over 9 bases. V dropped 6 bases and J dropped 4; count of bases not matched to a gene: 6. The CDR3 consists of 15 residues. CDR1 is MRHNA, CDR2 SNTAGT, per germline. In nucleotides, the CDR3 is TGTGCCAGCAGCCTACAGGGGGCCCTTAATGAAAAACTGTTTTTT. It is translated as CASSLQGALNEKLFF.

This clonotype has ten or more counts. This rearrangement joins TRBV4-2 to TRBJ1-1, with D possibly matching TRBD1 (5 bases). Per the germline V gene, CDR1 is LGHNA and CDR2 is YNFKEQ. The CDR3 totals 14 residues. V gave up 4 bases and J gave up 2 bases, with 11 bases separating them. The chain's CDR3 is CASSRLRDNTEAFF. The DNA for the CDR3 is TGTGCCAGCAGCCGCCTACGGGACAACACTGAAGCTTTCTTT.

This clonotype appeared many times. The chain couples TRBV6-5 to TRBJ1-6, with 8 bases matching TRBD1. Germline CDR1 reads MNHEY; CDR2 reads SVGAGI. V shed 6 bases and J 8 bases; nucleotides not matched to a gene: 3. The CDR3 runs to 13 residues. The CDR3 spells CASSPDRDSPLHF. In nucleotides, the CDR3 is TGTGCCAGCAGCCCGGACAGGGATTCACCCCTCCACTTT.

This clonotype appeared a few times. V and J are TRBV2 and TRBJ1-2, with no clear D. V lost 4 bases and J lost 4, with 7 bases in between. The CDR3 is made up of 12 amino acids. Germline CDR1 is SNHLY and CDR2 is FYNNEI. The CDR3 bases are TGTGCCAGCAGTGTGGGCCTCTATGGCTACACCTTC. Its protein product is CASSVGLYGYTF. The complete variable domain, with remaining parts taken from reference TRBV2 and TRBJ1-2, reads EPEVTQTPSHQVTQMGQEVILRCVPISNHLYFYWYRQILGQKVEFLVSFYNNEISEKSEIFDDQFSVERPDGSNFTLKIRSTKLEDSAMYFCASSVGLYGYTFGSGTRLTVV.

The chain uses TRBV2 and TRBJ2-3; 7 positions agree with TRBD1. The CDR3 is 14 residues long. Germline-derived CDR1 and CDR2 are SNHLY and FYNNEI. After removal of 7 bases from V and 0 bases from J, the junction contained 4 bases not matched to a gene. The CDR3 spells CASNRDSSTDTQYF. The CDR3 region has the DNA TGTGCCAGCAACCGGGACAGTAGCACAGATACGCAGTATTTT. Supplemented by reference TRBV2 and TRBJ2-3, the full variable domain reads EPEVTQTPSHQVTQMGQEVILRCVPISNHLYFYWYRQILGQKVEFLVSFYNNEISEKSEIFDDQFSVERPDGSNFTLKIRSTKLEDSAMYFCASNRDSSTDTQYFGPGTRLTVL.

The chain has TRBV6-6 and TRBJ2-3; D gene ambiguous. Germline values: CDR1 MNHNY, CDR2 SVGAGI (reference sequence). This CDR3 comprises 12 residues. Trimming stripped 7 bases from V and 5 bases from J, with 10 bases between. The CDR3 bases are TGTGCCAGCACGCAGGTTCAAGATACGCAGTATTTT. Translating gives CASTQVQDTQYF.

Written as DNA, the CDR3 is TGTGCCAGCAGCCAAGAGGGCAGGCCGGGGATTCAGTACTTC. Translation gives CASSQEGRPGIQYF. This sequence joins TRBV3-1 and TRBJ2-4, with a tentative D call TRBD2 (5 bases). Trimming pared 0 bases from V and 10 bases from J, leaving 13 bases between. CDR1 is LGHDT and CDR2 is YNNKEL in the germline V gene (reference sequence). The CDR3 is 14 residues long.

This clonotype appeared a few times. The chain links TRBV7-2 to TRBJ2-7, with D tentatively TRBD1 or TRBD2 (5 bases each). CDR3 length: 14 amino acids. Germline V CDR1 and CDR2: SGHTA, FQGNSA. The ends were cut back, 2 bases at V and 3 bases at J, with 11 bases in the middle. The CDR3 DNA is TGTGCCAGCAGCTTAAGGGGACGGCGCTACGAGCAGTACTTC. It specifies CASSLRGRRYEQYF. Based on the CDR3 plus reference TRBV7-2 and TRBJ2-7, the full variable domain is GAGVSQSPSNKVTEKGKDVELRCDPISGHTALYWYRQSLGQGLEFLIYFQGNSAPDKSGLPSDRFSAERTGGSVSTLTIQRTQQEDSAVYLCASSLRGRRYEQYFGPGTRLTVT.